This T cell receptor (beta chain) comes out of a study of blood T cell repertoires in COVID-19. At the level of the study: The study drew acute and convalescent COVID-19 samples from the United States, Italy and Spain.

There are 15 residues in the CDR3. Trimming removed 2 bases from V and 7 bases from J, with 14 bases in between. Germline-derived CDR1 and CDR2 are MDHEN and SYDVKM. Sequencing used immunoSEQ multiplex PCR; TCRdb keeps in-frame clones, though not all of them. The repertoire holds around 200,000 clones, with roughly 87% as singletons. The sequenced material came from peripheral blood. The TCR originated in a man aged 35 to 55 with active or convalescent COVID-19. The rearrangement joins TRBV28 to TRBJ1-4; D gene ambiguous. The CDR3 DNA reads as TGTGCCAGCAGTTTAGCTGGGTTGGGGAGTGAAAAACTGTTTTTT. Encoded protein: CASSLAGLGSEKLFF.